Sequencing of this T cell receptor (beta chain) was carried out in a study of PD-L1 blockade in urothelial cancer (dated by TCRdb to about 2017). With regard to the full study: Therapy was started around 2014 for all patients, and atezolizumab 1,200 mg was administered intravenously every 3 weeks. The study, an exploratory multi-omic analysis, examined somatic, immune and clinical correlates of response to PD-L1 blockade with atezolizumab in urothelial cancer. Pretreatment blood TCR-seq was available for twenty-nine patients, at least one posttreatment blood collection was obtained for 25 or so patients, and tumor TCR-seq was available for 25 or so patients. Blood samples were analyzed at two time points: 3 weeks after treatment start (second dose) and 6 weeks after treatment start. Durable clinical benefit was achieved by nine patients and was not achieved by 20 patients. An ECOG performance status of 0 or 1 was recorded for the patients, and 0 to 3 prior chemotherapy regimens had been received by the patients. Durable clinical benefit was defined as progression-free survival longer than 6 months, and TCR features were also tested against progression-free and overall survival. Pretreatment tumor samples, along with matched peripheral blood collected serially before and after atezolizumab treatment, underwent TCR sequencing. Blood samples gave median yields of around 150,000 T cells and tens of thousands of unique TCRs, along with a median clonality of 0.080. About 85% of the 29 patients were identified as males with urothelial cancer of bladder origin, and a prior smoking history was reported by 18 of 29 patients. In the same patients who had TCR sequencing, pretreatment tumors also underwent whole exome sequencing and RNA sequencing. The paper's findings and limits, for the study overall: Patients with durable benefit showed greater expansion of tumor-associated TCR clones in peripheral blood 3 weeks after starting treatment (n = 22, p = 0.022). Because of the small sample size (n = 29) and the many exploratory analyses performed, the results are intended to be regarded as hypothesis-generating. Improved progression-free and overall survival was associated with having pretreatment peripheral blood TCR clonality below the median.

What this sample's time point label stands for: pretreatment peripheral blood. A total of some 30 patients with locally advanced or metastatic urothelial carcinoma, treated at Memorial Sloan Kettering on a trial protocol, made up the cohort. Peripheral blood mononuclear cells were collected pretreatment and during treatment, at between 1 and 8 total time points per patient. The Qiagen DNeasy Blood extraction kit was used to purify genomic DNA from total PBMCs and from tumor samples. PBMCs were collected pretreatment and during treatment and were isolated and stored as previously described. As regards this clone: Its antigen is not yet known. No base-level quality is on record; no much larger clone is a single base apart.

From the cysteine up to the phenylalanine, the CDR3 has a length of 14 residues. The retained sequence is limited to the CDR3, 42 bases, with the frame set at the first base. From the germline V gene (reference sequence), CDR1 is GTSNPN and CDR2 is SVGIG. Germline trimming amounts to 1 base on V and 6 bases on J, with 8 as the count of junction bases outside the gene matches. Synthetic TCR analog templates were spiked into each PCR to estimate absolute template abundance from read counts. TCRbeta CDR3 regions were amplified from genomic DNA with bias-controlled V and J gene primers using the immunoSEQ assay. Rearranged TCRbeta segments were sequenced at approximately 20X coverage. The authors' analysis ran thus. Sequencing errors were corrected by clustering, and CDR3s were annotated against IMGT so that V, D and J genes could be assigned. Out-of-frame and stop-codon sequences were excluded, and only productive TCRbeta rearrangements were used in downstream analyses. Clonality was calculated as one minus the Shannon entropy normalized by the log of the number of unique productive sequences. Clones differing between time points or between blood and tumor were identified by Fisher's exact test with Benjamini-Hochberg correction at adjusted p below 0.01. Imported from immuneACCESS, the table was reduced by TCRdb to in-frame sequences with V and J called. These copies leave out some clones; in studies compared against another copy, an unresolved V gene accounts for under half, and the cause of the remainder is not known. Clonal size and the V and J genes are those of that table, whereas D and trimming came from the DNA. This sample lists tens of thousands of clones; approximately 81% were detected once. The ten top clones hold 2.5% to 3.5% of the sample.

The chain joins TRBV30 to TRBJ2-7, with 8 central nucleotides matching TRBD1. This sample comprised PBMCs, obtained around atezolizumab (anti-PD-L1) treatment. This TCR came from an older man with urothelial cancer. The nucleotides are TGTGCCTGGAGTGCCCCGGGACAGGTCACCGAGCAGTACTTC. Translation gives CAWSAPGQVTEQYF.